These T cell receptor beta chains were read from a single sample in a study of spatial heterogeneity in lung cancer. TCRdb passed the 5' RACE reads through MiXCR, listing each CDR3 protein once. The sample yields tens of thousands of distinct CDR3 sequences, roughly an eighth seen once. The source material was PBMCs, sampled at surgery. The source of these receptors is a male donor with early-stage non-small cell lung cancer. Both conserved end residues are part of each CDR3. The D gene is left open where the match is weak. A clone size is listed for some rows: how often the clone was seen (once, few, many), or a class if it is expanded.

abundance | d_gene | j_gene | v_gene | CDR3nt | CDR3aa
. | . | TRBJ2-5 | TRBV28 | TGTGCCAGCAGTTTGGAGGGGAGCCAAGAGACCCAGTACTTC | CASSLEGSQETQYF
few | . | TRBJ2-1 | TRBV7-2 | TGTGCCAGCAGCCAATTTGACAGGGAGCAGTTCTTC | CASSQFDREQFF
. | . | TRBJ2-5 | TRBV9 | TGTGCCAGCAGCGTAGCACCTGACCAGAGGGAGACCCAGTACTTC | CASSVAPDQRETQYF
. | . | TRBJ2-5 | TRBV20-1 | TGCAGTGCTAGGGACGGGCGGACCCAGTACTTC | CSARDGRTQYF
. | TRBD1 | TRBJ1-5 | TRBV6-5 | TGTGCCAGCAGTAGGGGGCCCGGATATAGCAATCAGCCCCAGCATTTT | CASSRGPGYSNQPQHF
few | TRBD2 | TRBJ2-3 | TRBV28 | TGTGCCAGCAGCTCAACGGGACTAGCGGTTAGTGGCACAGATACGCAGTATTTT | CASSSTGLAVSGTDTQYF
few | . | TRBJ2-3 | TRBV9 | TGTGCCAGCAGCGTTAGGGGAGATACGCAGTATTTT | CASSVRGDTQYF
. | TRBD1 | TRBJ2-3 | TRBV7-2 | TGTGCCAGCAGCTTGGGGGACAGGTGGGGTTCTGGCACAGATACGCAGTATTTT | CASSLGDRWGSGTDTQYF
many | . | TRBJ2-1 | TRBV7-9 | TGTGCCAGTCTACAAGGGGTGGTGAGGTCCTACAATGAGCAGTTCTTC | CASLQGVVRSYNEQFF
few | . | TRBJ2-7 | TRBV3-1 | TGTGCCAGCAGCCAAGATAGCCCGCCGACTCCCCTATCTTACGAGCAGTACTTC | CASSQDSPPTPLSYEQYF
many | TRBD1 | TRBJ2-2 | TRBV4-1 | TGCGCCAGCAGCTACCGGGACAGGGGAACCGGGGAGCTGTTTTTT | CASSYRDRGTGELFF
. | TRBD2 | TRBJ2-5 | TRBV20-1 | TGCAGTGCGCTAGCGGGAGGGCCTGAGGAGACCCAGTACTTC | CSALAGGPEETQYF
. | TRBD2 | TRBJ2-5 | TRBV5-1 | TGCGCCAGCAGCTTGATACTAGCGGGGGGCTTGCAAGAGACCCAGTACTTC | CASSLILAGGLQETQYF
few | . | TRBJ1-5 | TRBV10-2 | TGCGCCAGCAGTGAGTTAGGAGGGGGGAATCAGCCCCAGCATTTT | CASSELGGGNQPQHF
. | . | TRBJ2-2 | TRBV7-3 | TGTGCCAGCAGTTCGGTAGGGGAGACCGGGGAGCTGTTTTTT | CASSSVGETGELFF
few | . | TRBJ1-2 | TRBV20-1 | TGCAGTGCAGCTCATCAAGGGTTTAGTGGCTACACCTTC | CSAAHQGFSGYTF